One TCR beta chain is described in this entry. Its target is unknown. The sample is drawn from a study of cytomegalovirus exposure and HLA in healthy donors. All the people who gave samples were healthy bone marrow donors. Primers for the PCR totalled 60 Vbeta and 13 Jbeta. TCRdb's copy holds only in-frame clones and misses some; the assay was immunoSEQ multiplex PCR. The sample carries around 95,000 clones, about 75% recorded once. Overall study findings and caveats: Cytomegalovirus-associated TCR beta chains were listed, numbering over 150. Presence/absence analyses rested on an assumption that sequencing depth was roughly uniform across donors.

The CDR3 length is 16 residues. Per germline, CDR1 SNHLY and CDR2 FYNNEI. The V and J ends lost 6 bases and 0 bases respectively, with 15 bases between them. The sequencing input was PBMCs. The chain is built from TRBV2 and TRBJ1-5; D is possibly TRBD1 (5 bases). This clonotype originated in a man aged 25-45 years in good health and CMV-seropositive. The CDR3 sequence: CASRGSGIHSNQPQHF. DNA for the CDR3: TGTGCCAGCAGGGGTTCAGGGATACATAGCAATCAGCCCCAGCATTTT.